The TCR beta chain under discussion was sequenced for a study of regulatory T cells in long-lasting Graves disease. This clonotype was observed many times. The antigen remains undetermined. Arm-PCR of CDR3 regions and iRepertoire HTBI primers were used to build TCR beta libraries. Authors' data handling: About 62 TRBV and 11 to 15 TRBJ segments were identified across samples. TCRdb passed the multiplex PCR reads through MiXCR, listing each CDR3 protein once. It is TCRdb's table, rather than the study itself, that gives the V and J calls and clone size. The table has about 240,000 distinct CDR3 sequences, around 20% seen once; the top ten hold approximately 14%. Time point here: newly diagnosed GD, antithyroid drugs for less than 3 months. The TCR library used RNA extracted from PBMCs. Whole-study findings and limits: Peripheral blood alone, not thyroid tissue, underwent study.

Specimen: peripheral blood mononuclear cells (PBMCs), collected at new diagnosis, from a patient treated with antithyroid drugs. The sequence derives from a female donor with Graves disease.

The CDR3 DNA reads TGTGCCAGCAACGCCGGGGGGACAGGAGGGTACGATGAGCAGTTCTTC. This codes for CASNAGGTGGYDEQFF. The genes are TRBV11-3 and TRBJ2-1; possible D gene TRBD1, 8 bases. The length of the CDR3 is 16 residues. In germline, CDR1 is SGHNT, CDR2 YENEEA. Deletions cut 7 bases from V and 8 bases from J, with 24 bases between. The full variable domain, completed using reference TRBV11-3 and TRBJ2-1, is EAGVVQSPRYKIIEKKQPVAFWCNPISGHNTLYWYLQNLGQGPELLIRYENEEAVDDSQLPKDRFSAERLKGVDSTLKIQPAELGDSAVYLCASNAGGTGGYDEQFFGPGTRLTVL.